The rows below give T cell receptor beta chains drawn from one sample of a study of shared clonotypes between healthy human individuals. Some clones are missing from TCRdb's copy, which holds only in-frame ones; the method was immunoSEQ multiplex PCR. This sample has approximately 2,000,000 clones, with around 93% found just once. Sequenced: naive CD4+ T cells from PBMCs. Source of these receptors: a man aged 18 to 35 in good health. Some clones in this sample may be carry-over from other donors' samples. Each CDR3 is given with its conserved first and last residue. D genes are given only for firm matches. Clone size appears in some rows only: once, few, many, or a class for an expanded clone.

len,abundance,j_gene,d_gene,v_gene,CDR3aa
14,-,TRBJ1-2,-,TRBV27,CASRGVGGDYGYTF
14,-,TRBJ2-3,-,TRBV7-3,CASSAGVQGDTQYF
14,-,TRBJ2-7,-,TRBV5-6,CASRRGGGSYEQYF
14,few,TRBJ1-3,-,TRBV5-5,CASSTDRPGNTIYF
14,-,TRBJ2-3,TRBD1,TRBV6-4,CASSQDRASDTQYF
15,-,TRBJ2-7,TRBD1,TRBV6-5,CASSYQTTGTYEQYF
17,once,TRBJ2-5,-,TRBV5-6,CASSLLIAGRVRETQYF
15,-,TRBJ1-4,TRBD1,TRBV6-6,CASSHPGQGDEKLFF
17,-,TRBJ2-1,-,TRBV28,CASSSRLGRALYNEQFF
14,-,TRBJ1-3,-,TRBV27,CASSALGSGNTIYF
12,-,TRBJ1-1,-,TRBV28,CASTSPTGEAFF
17,-,TRBJ2-2,-,TRBV7-3,CASSLERGAPGTGELFF
14,once,TRBJ2-2,-,TRBV7-9,CASSLAQFTGELFF
15,-,TRBJ2-1,-,TRBV28,CASRESGTLYNEQFF
15,-,TRBJ2-7,-,TRBV11-2,CASSLDPGLIYEQYF
13,-,TRBJ2-7,-,TRBV4-3,CASSQGPGDEQYF
15,once,TRBJ1-2,TRBD1,TRBV6-6,CASSYSRDSHYGYTF
17,-,TRBJ1-3,-,TRBV9,CASSVAGSPNSGNTIYF
14,-,TRBJ2-1,-,TRBV7-2,CASSQLSGYNEQFF
15,-,TRBJ1-2,TRBD1,TRBV28,CASRITGQGNYGYTF
15,-,TRBJ2-1,-,TRBV7-2,CASSPNRGRVDEQFF
12,-,TRBJ2-3,-,TRBV14,CASSRYTDTQYF
15,-,TRBJ1-1,-,TRBV30,CAWSRIGVPNTEAFF
14,-,TRBJ1-5,-,TRBV7-2,CASSLEGSFQPQHF